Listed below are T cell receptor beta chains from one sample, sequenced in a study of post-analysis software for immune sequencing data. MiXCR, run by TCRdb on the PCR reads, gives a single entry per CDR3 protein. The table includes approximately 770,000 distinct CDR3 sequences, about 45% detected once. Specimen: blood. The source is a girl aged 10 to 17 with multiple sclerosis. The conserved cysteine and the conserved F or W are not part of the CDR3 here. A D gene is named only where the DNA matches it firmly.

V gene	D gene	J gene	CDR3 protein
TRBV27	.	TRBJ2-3	ASSSSSGLISDTQY
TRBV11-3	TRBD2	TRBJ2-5	ASSLLGLAGSQETQY
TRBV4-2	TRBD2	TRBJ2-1	ASSQMSGRGNNEQF
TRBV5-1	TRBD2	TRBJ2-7	ASSTPGLASPYEQY
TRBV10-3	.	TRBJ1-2	AISELRGSYGYT
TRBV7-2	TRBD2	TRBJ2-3	VSSFNPGGDTQY
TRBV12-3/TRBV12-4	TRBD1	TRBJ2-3	ASSFIGGQGREDTQY
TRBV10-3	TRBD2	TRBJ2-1	AISSTSEVMGEQF
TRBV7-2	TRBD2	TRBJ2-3	ASSLKGLAPDTQY
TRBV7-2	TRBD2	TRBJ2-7	ASSTTSGGPYEQY
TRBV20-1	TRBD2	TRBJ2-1	SGLLLAVHNEQF
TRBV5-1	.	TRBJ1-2	ASSFRDAESRGYT
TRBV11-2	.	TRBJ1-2	ASSAAQTGPNYGYT
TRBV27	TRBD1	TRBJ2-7	ASRLTWTGVGTEQY
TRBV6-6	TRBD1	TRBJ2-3	ASGQAVTDTQY
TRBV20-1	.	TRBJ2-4	SAREFELAKNTQY
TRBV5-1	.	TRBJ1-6	ASSLEYGNSPLH
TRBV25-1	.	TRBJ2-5	ASSEYFSRTREGQY
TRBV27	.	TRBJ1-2	ASSPWPPGLVNYGYT
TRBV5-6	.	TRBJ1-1	ASSPAPENTEAF
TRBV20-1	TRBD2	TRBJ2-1	SARDVGVGGRMNEQF
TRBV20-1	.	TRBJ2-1	SARSGDYNEQF
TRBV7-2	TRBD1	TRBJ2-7	ASSLSGGQVSSYEQY
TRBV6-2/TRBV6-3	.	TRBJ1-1	ASRKGRVNTEAF
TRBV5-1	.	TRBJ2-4	ASSDGGVSKQY
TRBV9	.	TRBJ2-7	ASSVGTLSSYEQY
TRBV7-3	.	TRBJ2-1	ASERRSYNEQF
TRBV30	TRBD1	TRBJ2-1	AWSVGTGYYNEQF
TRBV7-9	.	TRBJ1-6	ASSLEVQASPLH
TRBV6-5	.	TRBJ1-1	ASSYSIVTEAF
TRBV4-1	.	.	ASSPAADSRAETQY
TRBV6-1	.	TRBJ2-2	ASSGGTGGQFEKLAQLNTGELF